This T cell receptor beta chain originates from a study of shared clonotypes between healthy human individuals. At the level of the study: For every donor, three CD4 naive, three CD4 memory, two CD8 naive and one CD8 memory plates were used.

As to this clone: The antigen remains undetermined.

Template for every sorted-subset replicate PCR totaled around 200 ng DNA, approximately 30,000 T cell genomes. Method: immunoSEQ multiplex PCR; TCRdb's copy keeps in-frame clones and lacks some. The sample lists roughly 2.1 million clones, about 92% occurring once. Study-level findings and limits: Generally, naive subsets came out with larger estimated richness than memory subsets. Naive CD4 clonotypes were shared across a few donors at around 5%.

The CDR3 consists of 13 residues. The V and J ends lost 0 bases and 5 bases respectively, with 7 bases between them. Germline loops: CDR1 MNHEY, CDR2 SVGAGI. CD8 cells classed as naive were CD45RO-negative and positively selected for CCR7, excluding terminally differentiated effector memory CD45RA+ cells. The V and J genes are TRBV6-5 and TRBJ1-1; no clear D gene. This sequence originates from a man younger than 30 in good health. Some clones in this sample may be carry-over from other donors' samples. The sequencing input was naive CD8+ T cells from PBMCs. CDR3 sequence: CASSYSWWTEAFF. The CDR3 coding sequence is TGTGCCAGCAGTTACTCGTGGTGGACTGAAGCTTTCTTT.